This TCR beta chain was identified in a study of blood T cells in healthy people across ages (dated by TCRdb to the mid-2010s). About the investigation overall: In model experiments, roughly one uniquely barcoded TCR beta cDNA molecule per two T cells was captured by template switching. To avoid experimental bias, donors of different ages were randomly spread across the sequencing lanes. Donors were grouped into four age groups: young (average approximately 16 years), middle-aged (approximately 41), aged (around 66) and long-lived (around 80). To track age-related changes in TCR beta repertoire diversity, the study relied on deep sequencing normalized with unique cDNA molecular identifiers. Using the same blood draw, the study looked at two additional independent replicas of 1 million unique cDNA reads for two donors, one aged 18 to 30 and the other aged 80 or older. Findings and caveats that apply to the study as a whole: Observed TCR beta diversity per million T cells fell roughly linearly with age, and a significant reduction was already apparent by age around 39. Donor CMV infection status was unknown, potentially confounding age-related changes in expanded clonotypes. There was a strong correlation between observed TCR beta diversity and the percentage of naive T cells measured by flow cytometry. Bulk unsorted PBMC profiling prevented conclusive comparison of naive and antigen-experienced compartments. Compared with the aged group, the long-lived group had more naive CD4+ T cells, fewer expanded clones and increased TCR diversity, suggesting age selection. Estimates of total diversity based on one million sequenced T cells were considered lower bounds and underestimates.

The donors were roughly 40 Caucasian individuals from Russia, aged roughly 6 to 95 years, who were systemically healthy. Around 9.7 milliliters of peripheral blood were collected from each donor into EDTA-treated Vacutainer tubes. PBMCs were isolated by Ficoll-Paque density-gradient centrifugation, with at least 6 million obtained per sample. Trizol reagent was used to extract total RNA from PBMCs, with at least 5.5 micrograms per sample. Naive CD45RAhigh/CD27high T cell percentages were measured by flow cytometry on a PBMC aliquot from every donor. The protocol used for the library was 5' RACE. Sequenced using an Illumina HiSeq 2500. A second PCR of 7 to 11 cycles was performed with a sample-barcoded 5' primer and a J-beta primer mix. Each TCR beta cDNA molecule received a unique molecular identifier from a template-switch 5' adaptor carrying 12 random nucleotides. At least 2.5 million CDR3-containing paired-end reads were obtained from each sample. First-strand cDNA synthesis was performed from all RNA using the Mint cDNA synthesis kit, with priming by a TRBC-specific oligonucleotide. All cDNA was treated with uracil-DNA glycosylase and then went through a first 18-cycle PCR with the universal primers M1SS and BC2_uni_R. In the authors' own workflow: For normalization, 1 million high-quality reads, each with a distinct molecular identifier, were randomly selected from each sample. Instead of being binned into consensus sequences, reads with shared molecular identifiers were discarded. MiTCR, run with a Q25 quality threshold and the strictest error-elimination algorithm, handled CDR3 identification, clonotype clustering and error correction. A nonparametric unseen species model using Euler transformation provided a lower-bound estimate of total TCR beta diversity. TCRdb reprocessing: public reads trimmed at Q25 with fastp, clones called with MiXCR, in-frame beta chains kept. For every CDR3 protein sequence, its rows merge into one entry that carries the most common genes and DNA. TCRdb's processing, not the authors' own work, is the source of the V and J calls. Across this sample there are around 1.1 million distinct CDR3 sequences, with around two fifths seen only once. The ten most abundant clones make up under 15% of the sample.

A word on this clonotype: It lacks a known antigen. No per-base quality is available; no much larger clone lies one base away.

From the cysteine through the phenylalanine, the CDR3 covers 16 amino acids. This entry keeps only the CDR3 DNA: 48 bases, framed from base 1. The specimen was blood. The rearranged segments are TRBV21-1 and TRBJ2-5; the D call of TRBD1 is as the table states it, not checked on the DNA. TRBV21-1 is an annotated pseudogene. The clonotype comes from a man between 18 and 29 years old in good health. CDR3 loop: CASSKALQGIQETQYF. The nucleotides are TGTGCCAGCAGCAAAGCGCTCCAGGGGATCCAAGAGACCCAGTACTTC.